The 24 T cell receptor beta chains below come from one sample, sequenced in a study of cytomegalovirus exposure and HLA in healthy donors. Assay used: immunoSEQ multiplex PCR; TCRdb lists only in-frame clones, some missing. This table has approximately 100,000 clones, about 90% appearing once. The source material was PBMCs. All receptors derive from a woman under 30 in good health and CMV-seronegative.

V is TRBV2 and J is TRBJ1-5; D gene unclear. This CDR3 is built from 12 residues. Trimming shortened V by 4 bases and J by 6 bases, and 7 bases separated the two germline ends. CDR1 and CDR2 from the germline V gene are SNHLY and FYNNEI. The CDR3 bases are TGTGCCAGCAGTGCGGAGGTTCAGCCCCAGCATTTT. It translates to CASSAEVQPQHF.

The count of this clone is one. The gene calls are TRBV15 and TRBJ2-3, with 9 nucleotides matching TRBD1. With 2 bases clipped from V and 4 bases from J, the junction kept 10 bases outside the gene matches. This CDR3 comprises 17 residues. Looked up from germline, CDR1 is LNHNV and CDR2 is YYDKDF (reference sequence). CDR3 residues: CATSRTQTGGKSDTQYF. In DNA form, the CDR3 reads TGTGCCACCAGCAGAACCCAAACAGGGGGCAAATCAGATACGCAGTATTTT.

This sequence joins TRBV27 and TRBJ1-4; maybe TRBD1 (6 bases). The germline CDR1 and CDR2 sequences are MNHEY and SMNVEV (reference sequence). There are 15 residues in the CDR3. V was pared by 4 bases and J by 4 bases, with 13 bases between. CDR3 residues: CASSSRGFGNEKLFF. CDR3 in DNA: TGTGCCAGCAGTTCCAGGGGATTTGGTAATGAAAAACTGTTTTTT.

The rearrangement joins TRBV28 to TRBJ1-6; 8 nucleotides agree with TRBD1. V dropped 10 bases and J dropped 8; count of bases not matched to a gene: 4. The CDR3 runs 12 residues. Germline V gene lookup returns CDR1 MDHEN and CDR2 SYDVKM. CDR3 sequence: CATRDRHSPLHF. The CDR3 DNA reads as TGTGCCACAAGGGACAGGCATTCACCCCTCCACTTT.

V and J are TRBV27 and TRBJ2-2, with 7 bases lining up with TRBD1. CDR1 is MNHEY and CDR2 is SMNVEV in the germline V gene (reference sequence). The V and J ends lost 5 bases and 7 bases, in that order; junction bases with no gene match: 4. The CDR3 runs to 13 residues. CDR3 loop: CASSPTGYGELFF. The CDR3 bases are TGTGCCAGCAGTCCGACAGGGTACGGGGAGCTGTTTTTT.

The chain recombines TRBV19 with TRBJ2-7; no firm D call. The CDR3 is made up of 13 amino acids. V lost 7 bases to trimming and J lost 0 bases, with 10 bases between them. Germline V gene data show CDR1 as LNHDA and CDR2 as SQIVND (reference sequence). The CDR3 here is CASKGQVSYEQYF. In DNA, the CDR3 is TGTGCCAGTAAAGGCCAGGTCTCCTACGAGCAGTACTTC. The full variable domain, its missing parts supplied by reference TRBV19 and TRBJ2-7, is DGGITQSPKYLFRKEGQNVTLSCEQNLNHDAMYWYRQDPGQGLRLIYYSQIVNDFQKGDIAEGYSVSREKKESFPLTVTSAQKNPTAFYLCASKGQVSYEQYFGPGTRLTVT.

This clone has just one count. This chain uses TRBV28 with TRBJ2-3, with 9 bases identical to TRBD1. Germline trimming cut 6 bases from V and 2 bases from J; bases unmatched to any gene: 9. Germline V CDR1 and CDR2: MDHEN, SYDVKM. The CDR3 totals 16 residues. CDR3 sequence reads: CASRRQGGHNTDTQYF. The CDR3 DNA sequence: TGTGCCAGCAGGCGACAGGGGGGCCACAACACAGATACGCAGTATTTT.

The chain combines TRBV27 with TRBJ2-2; no reliable D call. CDR3 size: 18 residues. V was trimmed by 8 bases and J by 0 bases, leaving 22 bases between them. Per the germline V gene, CDR1 is MNHEY and CDR2 is SMNVEV (reference sequence). Here the CDR3 reads CASGLRSRLTPNTGELFF. The CDR3 bases are TGTGCCAGCGGTCTTCGCTCTCGTCTGACACCGAACACCGGGGAGCTGTTTTTT.

The chain couples TRBV4-2 to TRBJ2-7; 12 positions match TRBD1. V gave up 3 bases and J gave up 5 bases; unmatched junction bases: 5. There are 15 residues in the CDR3. Germline V gene lookup returns CDR1 LGHNA and CDR2 YNFKEQ. The CDR3 reads CASSHGTGGGDEQYF. In DNA form, the CDR3 reads TGTGCCAGCAGCCACGGGACAGGGGGCGGTGACGAGCAGTACTTC.

The chain couples TRBV9 to TRBJ2-2; D might be TRBD1 (6 bases). Trimming left V 3 bases short and J 4 bases short, with 16 bases between. CDR1 is SGDLS and CDR2 is YYNGEE in the germline V gene. The CDR3 covers 16 residues. CDR3 nucleotides: TGTGCCAGCAGCGCCCATGGGGGACAAAGCACCGGGGAGCTGTTTTTT. Translated, it gives CASSAHGGQSTGELFF.

The rearrangement uses TRBV18 and TRBJ1-6, with 8 nucleotides matching TRBD1. V lost 3 bases and J lost 8; bases outside the gene matches: 6. This CDR3 contains 15 residues. Germline V CDR1 and CDR2: KGHSH, LQKENI. The CDR3 sequence is CASSPHRGFDSPLHF. CDR3 DNA: TGTGCCAGCTCACCGCACAGGGGGTTCGATTCACCCCTCCACTTT.

The chain joins TRBV4-3 to TRBJ2-4, with a tentative D call TRBD2 (5 bases). The germline CDR1 and CDR2 sequences are LGHNA and YSLEER. V lost 0 bases, J lost 5 bases, and 11 bases lay in between. The CDR3 sequence is 15 residues long. The CDR3 sequence: CASSQDVGGQNIQYF. As DNA, the CDR3 is TGCGCCAGCAGCCAAGATGTTGGCGGGCAAAACATTCAGTACTTC.

The rearrangement joins TRBV6-1 to TRBJ2-5; the D is unclear. Germline V CDR1 and CDR2: MNHNS, SASEGT. CDR3 length equals 12 residues. V was clipped by 8 bases and J by 1 base, with 8 bases between them. The CDR3 nucleotides are TGTGCCAGCCGACTGACCCAAGAGACCCAGTACTTC. It specifies CASRLTQETQYF.

This sequence joins TRBV6-5 and TRBJ1-1, with D uncertain. Trimming took off 0 bases at V and 10 bases at J, with 15 bases between the two ends. This CDR3 region has 14 residues. From germline, CDR1 is MNHEY and CDR2 SVGAGI. This chain's CDR3 is CASSYSGGNPRAFF. CDR3 sequence (DNA): TGTGCCAGCAGTTACTCGGGAGGGAACCCGAGAGCTTTCTTT.

The chain carries TRBV29-1 and TRBJ2-5; TRBD2 aligns across 7 bases. V dropped 7 bases and J dropped 5; count of bases not matched to a gene: 13. The CDR3 consists of 14 residues. Looked up from germline, CDR1 is SQVTM and CDR2 is ANQGSEA. CDR3: CSGWRAGARETQYF. The CDR3 coding sequence is TGCAGCGGTTGGCGGGCGGGAGCTAGGGAGACCCAGTACTTC.

The rearrangement uses TRBV9 and TRBJ2-7, with a weak D call TRBD2 (6 bases). CDR3 length: 11 residues. V was shortened by 5 bases and J by 3 bases, with 6 bases between the two germline ends. Germline V lookup: CDR1 SGDLS, CDR2 YYNGEE. The CDR3 DNA sequence: TGTGCCAGCAGTAGCGGCTACGAGCAGTACTTC. Amino acid sequence: CASSSGYEQYF.

This clone has a single count. The rearrangement uses TRBV30 and TRBJ1-1; D is ambiguous. This CDR3 spans 12 amino acids. The germline CDR1 and CDR2 sequences are GTSNPN and SVGIG (reference sequence). Trimming took off 2 bases at V and 5 bases at J, with 9 bases between the two ends. For the CDR3, the DNA is TGTGCCTGGAGTATAACGGGAACTGAAGCTTTCTTT. The encoded protein is CAWSITGTEAFF. The variable domain in full, completed from reference TRBV30 and TRBJ1-1, reads SQTIHQWPATLVQPVGSPLSLECTVEGTSNPNLYWYRQAAGRGLQLLFYSVGIGQISSEVPQNLSASRPQDRQFILSSKKLLLSDSGFYLCAWSITGTEAFFGQGTRLTVV.

The rearrangement uses TRBV7-2 and TRBJ2-2; 7 nucleotides match TRBD1. Germline loops: CDR1 SGHTA, CDR2 FQGNSA. The trim removed 1 base at V and 4 bases at J, leaving 3 bases unmatched. This CDR3 is 15 amino acids long. CDR3 region: CASSLGQGSTGELFF. The CDR3 DNA follows: TGTGCCAGCAGCTTAGGACAGGGTAGCACCGGGGAGCTGTTTTTT.

This chain connects TRBV27 to TRBJ2-1, with 10 bases fitting TRBD1. The CDR3 runs to 16 residues. Per germline, CDR1 MNHEY and CDR2 SMNVEV (reference sequence). J gave up 12 bases and V 4 bases, and 15 bases lay outside the gene matches. The CDR3 DNA reads as TGTGCCAGCAGTTCAGGGGGACAGGGGCGGTATGTGGGGCAGTTCTTC. Translating it yields CASSSGGQGRYVGQFF.

V usage is TRBV7-9 and J usage is TRBJ2-7; 7 positions match TRBD2. The J segment lost 3 bases and the V segment lost 1 base, leaving 6 bases of the junction unmatched. This CDR3 region has 15 residues. Per the germline V gene, CDR1 is SEHNR and CDR2 is FQNEAQ (reference sequence). This CDR3 is CASSLELGGGYEQYF. The CDR3 region has the DNA TGTGCCAGCAGCTTAGAACTGGGGGGGGGCTACGAGCAGTACTTC. Full variable domain (rest looked up from reference TRBV7-9 and TRBJ2-7): DTGVSQNPRHKITKRGQNVTFRCDPISEHNRLYWYRQTLGQGPEFLTYFQNEAQLEKSRLLSDRFSAERPKGSFSTLEIQRTEQGDSAMYLCASSLELGGGYEQYFGPGTRLTVT.

V is TRBV6-1 and J is TRBJ2-3; a weak D match, TRBD2 (5 bases). The CDR3 has 13 residues. With 2 bases removed from V and 9 bases from J, the gap between germline ends came to 12 bases. Germline CDR1 and CDR2: MNHNS and SASEGT. The CDR3 region has the DNA TGTGCCAGCAGTGAACATTTGACTAACACGCAGTATTTT. The encoded protein is CASSEHLTNTQYF.

The V and J genes are TRBV28 and TRBJ2-1; 9 bases line up with TRBD2. The V gene end was trimmed by 4 bases and the J gene end by 4 bases; junction bases not matched to a gene: 8. The CDR3 is 16 residues long. CDR1 is MDHEN, CDR2 SYDVKM, per germline. Here the CDR3 DNA reads TGTGCCAGCAGTTGGCCTTGGCTAGCGGGGTACAATGAGCAGTTCTTC. Protein: CASSWPWLAGYNEQFF.

This rearrangement joins TRBV18 to TRBJ2-1, with TRBD1 matching 10 bases. J was trimmed by 4 bases and V by 6 bases; bases with no gene match: 6. In germline, CDR1 is KGHSH, CDR2 LQKENI. This CDR3 comprises 15 residues. CDR3 in DNA: TGTGCCAGCTCGAGACAGGGGGCAAGGTACAATGAGCAGTTCTTC. It is translated as CASSRQGARYNEQFF.

The chain carries TRBV4-3 and TRBJ2-7; possibly TRBD2 for D (5 bases). Between the trimmed V and J ends, which lost 0 bases and 2 bases, there was a span of 8 bases. There are 14 residues in the CDR3. The V gene's germline CDR1 is LGHNA and CDR2 YSLEER. In nucleotides, the CDR3 is TGCGCCAGCAGCCAAGAAGACGGGACCTACGAGCAGTACTTC. Its protein is CASSQEDGTYEQYF.